The 19 T cell receptor beta chains listed next were all sequenced from one sample in a study of cytomegalovirus exposure and HLA in healthy donors. In the PCR, 60 Vbeta and 13 Jbeta primers were used. TCRdb's table, derived via immunoSEQ multiplex PCR, lists solely in-frame clones and lacks some. Among 130,000 or so clones listed, around four fifths were seen once. Sequenced sample: PBMCs. These receptors came from a woman between 45 and 60 years old in good health and CMV-seropositive.

This rearrangement joins TRBV7-9 to TRBJ2-7, with TRBD2 identical over 9 bases. The CDR3 is 17 amino acids. The germline gives CDR1 SEHNR, CDR2 FQNEAQ (reference sequence). V was clipped by 2 bases and J by 2 bases; unmatched bases: 10. The CDR3 spells CASSLPAGGRTTYEQYF. In DNA form, the CDR3 reads TGTGCCAGCAGCTTACCAGCGGGGGGCCGGACCACCTACGAGCAGTACTTC.

This chain links TRBV7-9 with TRBJ1-2, with D tentatively TRBD1 (5 bases). With 5 bases removed from V and 3 bases from J, the gap between germline ends came to 13 bases. Germline lookup yields CDR1 SEHNR and CDR2 FQNEAQ (reference sequence). The CDR3 consists of 14 residues. The CDR3 sequence: CASSPRMGHYGYTF. Here the CDR3 DNA reads TGTGCCAGCAGCCCCAGAATGGGGCACTATGGCTACACCTTC.

Concerning this clone itself: Other DNA sequences in the sample encode the same CDR3. The chain combines TRBV9 with TRBJ2-1, with 7 nucleotides matching TRBD2. CDR3 length equals 15 residues. Unmatched junction bases numbered 0, after V lost 0 bases and J lost 0 bases. Germline assignment: CDR1 SGDLS and CDR2 YYNGEE. In DNA form, the CDR3 reads TGTGCCAGCAGCGTAGGGGGGGGCTCCTACAATGAGCAGTTCTTC. This translates into CASSVGGGSYNEQFF.

The chain carries TRBV27 and TRBJ2-2; no reliable D call. This CDR3 contains 14 residues. CDR1 is MNHEY, CDR2 SMNVEV, per germline (reference sequence). The V and J ends lost 2 bases and 0 bases respectively, with 4 bases between them. CDR3 coding DNA: TGTGCCAGCAGTTTAAAGCCGAACACCGGGGAGCTGTTTTTT. Its protein product is CASSLKPNTGELFF.

This chain links TRBV10-3 with TRBJ2-1; perhaps TRBD2 as D (5 bases). V was trimmed by 0 bases and J by 1 base, leaving 19 bases between them. The CDR3 length is 19 residues. The germline CDR1 and CDR2 sequences are ENHRY and SYGVKD. The CDR3 here is CAISESAGRRSWSYNEQFF. CDR3 bases: TGTGCCATCAGTGAGTCCGCGGGTAGGAGGTCTTGGTCCTACAATGAGCAGTTCTTC.

The chain joins TRBV18 to TRBJ2-5, with unresolved D. The CDR3 contains 16 residues. V lost 1 base, J lost 4 bases, and 16 bases lay in between. The germline CDR1 and CDR2 sequences are KGHSH and LQKENI. CDR3 region: CASSPLASSQRETQYF. The CDR3 nucleotides are TGTGCCAGCTCACCACTGGCCTCATCCCAGCGAGAGACCCAGTACTTC.

V and J are TRBV5-5 and TRBJ2-5; no reliable D call. Germline-derived CDR1 and CDR2 are SGHKS and YYEKEE (reference sequence). V lost 0 bases and J 4 bases, leaving 10 bases between the germline ends. The CDR3 is 14 amino acids. The CDR3 protein is CASSLGSLAETQYF. In DNA form, the CDR3 reads TGTGCCAGCAGCTTGGGGTCTTTAGCAGAGACCCAGTACTTC.

V gene TRBV11-2 combines with J gene TRBJ2-2, with D perhaps matching TRBD2 (6 bases). Deletions cut 1 base from V and 7 bases from J, with 7 bases between. Germline V gene sequence: CDR1 SGHAT, CDR2 FQNNGV. The CDR3 is made up of 13 amino acids. CDR3 coding DNA: TGTGCCAGCAGCTTAGTGGAGGGCGGGGAGCTGTTTTTT. It is translated as CASSLVEGGELFF.

This clone was counted a single time. J is TRBJ2-7 and V is TRBV2; possible D gene TRBD1, 8 bases. The CDR3 sequence is 13 residues long. V was cut by 6 bases and J by 2 bases, with 11 bases left in between. Germline lookup yields CDR1 SNHLY and CDR2 FYNNEI. The CDR3 nucleotides read TGTGCCAGCAGACAGGGGGGGACCTACGAGCAGTACTTC. Translating gives CASRQGGTYEQYF.

CDR3 region: CASSQDPGQIEAFF. CDR3 nucleotides: TGTGCCAGCAGCCAAGACCCTGGGCAAATAGAAGCTTTCTTT. The J gene is TRBJ1-1, the V gene TRBV7-9; no clear D gene. The CDR3 loop spans 14 amino acids. Deletions cut 5 bases from V and 8 bases from J, with 18 bases between. CDR1 is SEHNR and CDR2 is FQNEAQ in the germline V gene (reference sequence).

This sequence joins TRBV19 and TRBJ1-1; maybe TRBD1 (5 bases). The CDR3 sequence is 15 residues long. Germline CDR1 LNHDA, CDR2 SQIVND (reference sequence). Deletions cut 1 base from V and 0 bases from J, with 9 bases between. The CDR3 spells CASSIVWGLNTEAFF. CDR3 sequence (DNA): TGTGCCAGTAGTATAGTATGGGGCTTGAACACTGAAGCTTTCTTT.

This clone occurred a few times. V usage is TRBV28 and J usage is TRBJ2-5; D perhaps matches TRBD2 (5 bases). Germline CDR1 and CDR2: MDHEN and SYDVKM. Trimming pared 8 bases from V and 5 bases from J, leaving 18 bases between. This CDR3 has 14 amino acids. The DNA of the CDR3 is TGTGCCAGCTTGGACCGCCTACTAGGGGAGACCCAGTACTTC. It encodes CASLDRLLGETQYF.

This clone has just a few counts. The chain employs TRBV28 and TRBJ1-3, with a possible D match to TRBD1 (5 bases). This CDR3 has 16 residues. The V and J ends lost 3 bases and 0 bases respectively, with 12 bases between them. Germline V gene data show CDR1 as MDHEN and CDR2 as SYDVKM. The chain's CDR3 is CASSFPTETSGNTIYF. The CDR3 DNA sequence: TGTGCCAGCAGTTTCCCGACAGAGACCTCTGGAAACACCATATATTTT.

This clone was seen a handful of times. The gene calls are TRBV10-3 and TRBJ2-3, with 8 positions matching TRBD2. J lost 0 bases, V lost 2 bases, and 7 bases had no gene match. Germline V lookup: CDR1 ENHRY, CDR2 SYGVKD. The CDR3 is 17 residues long. The CDR3 region has the DNA TGTGCCATCAGTGAGGCGGGGGGTATTACTAGCACAGATACGCAGTATTTT. This codes for CAISEAGGITSTDTQYF.

The chain joins TRBV6-4 to TRBJ2-1, with 8 nucleotides matching TRBD2. Germline trimming cut 1 base from V and 2 bases from J; bases unmatched to any gene: 4. The CDR3 is 16 residues long. Germline V gene lookup returns CDR1 MRHNA and CDR2 SNTAGT. The CDR3 nucleotides are TGTGCCAGCAGTGACTTTCCGGGAGGGACCTACAATGAGCAGTTCTTC. Amino acid sequence: CASSDFPGGTYNEQFF.

The V and J genes are TRBV28 and TRBJ1-1; D unclear. CDR3 length: 14 residues. Germline CDR1 reads MDHEN; CDR2 reads SYDVKM. V lost 2 bases and J 8 bases, leaving 15 bases between the germline ends. In DNA, the CDR3 is TGTGCCAGCAGTTTACCGGCGGGCCCCCGCGAAGCTTTCTTT. The encoded protein is CASSLPAGPREAFF.

This chain connects TRBV10-3 to TRBJ1-4, with 8 bases that match TRBD1. J gave up 0 bases and V 3 bases, and 6 bases lay outside the gene matches. The CDR3 extends over 17 amino acids. The germline V gene encodes CDR1 ENHRY and CDR2 SYGVKD. The CDR3 loop reads CAISDPDRGATNEKLFF. The CDR3 coding sequence is TGTGCCATCAGTGACCCCGACAGGGGTGCAACTAATGAAAAACTGTTTTTT.

This chain uses TRBV5-6 with TRBJ2-5; D is perhaps TRBD1 (5 bases). V dropped 4 bases and J dropped 2 bases, with 9 bases sitting between them. CDR1 is SGHDT and CDR2 is YYEEEE in the germline V gene. The CDR3 is 13 residues long. CDR3 amino acids: CASSPDSQETQYF. The CDR3 DNA reads as TGTGCCAGCAGCCCTGACAGTCAAGAGACCCAGTACTTC.

This clone was seen a single time. V is TRBV30 and J is TRBJ2-3; D might be TRBD1 (7 bases). Trimming left V 3 bases short and J 5 bases short, with 24 bases between. Germline values: CDR1 GTSNPN, CDR2 SVGIG (reference sequence). CDR3 length: 17 residues. CDR3 nucleotide sequence: TGTGCCTGGAGCTTCTGGAGGGGGCCACGTTATAGAGATACGCAGTATTTT. This sequence encodes CAWSFWRGPRYRDTQYF.